The next 9 T cell receptor beta chains were all read from a single sample in a study of shared clonotypes between healthy human individuals. Profiled with immunoSEQ multiplex PCR; TCRdb holds only in-frame clones, not every one. The sample lists about a million clones, 60% to 85% occurring once. Sequenced input: memory CD4+ T cells from PBMCs. Subset indicated: CD45RA-negative fraction. All receptors derive from a man in his late teens or twenties in good health. Some clones in this sample may be carry-over from other donors' samples.

This clone was observed a few times. Here the CDR3 reads CASSFERTLAGGSTDTQYF. CDR3 nucleotides: TGTGCCAGCAGCTTCGAACGGACGCTAGCGGGAGGGAGCACAGATACGCAGTATTTT. The J gene is TRBJ2-3, the V gene TRBV11-2; 12 nucleotides match TRBD2. Germline V gene sequence: CDR1 SGHAT, CDR2 FQNNGV. The CDR3 spans 19 residues. V was pared by 3 bases and J by 0 bases, with 10 bases of the junction left unmatched.

This chain uses TRBV7-3 with TRBJ2-7; possibly TRBD2 for D (6 bases). The CDR3 is made up of 14 amino acids. V dropped 1 base and J dropped 6 bases, with 13 bases sitting between them. In germline, CDR1 is SGHTA, CDR2 FQGTGA. Here the CDR3 reads CASSLKASVSEQYF. CDR3 nucleotides: TGTGCCAGCAGCTTAAAGGCTAGCGTCTCCGAGCAGTACTTC.

This clone turned up a few times. The V gene is TRBV19, the J gene TRBJ2-7; 13 bases are shared with TRBD2. Losses at the gene ends were 6 bases for V and 4 bases for J; bases not matched to a gene: 3. The germline CDR1 and CDR2 sequences are LNHDA and SQIVND (reference sequence). The length of the CDR3 is 14 residues. The CDR3 protein is CASRPTSGRYEQYF. The CDR3 DNA sequence: TGTGCCAGTAGGCCGACTAGCGGGAGGTACGAGCAGTACTTC.

The sample holds many counts of this clone. The rearrangement joins TRBV6-6 to TRBJ2-7; possibly TRBD2 for D (5 bases). V lost 7 bases, J lost 3 bases, and 16 bases lay in between. There are 14 residues in the CDR3. Looked up from germline, CDR1 is MNHNY and CDR2 is SVGAGI (reference sequence). The CDR3 region is CASNRPSGDYEQYF. In nucleotides, the CDR3 is TGTGCCAGCAACCGGCCTTCCGGGGACTACGAGCAGTACTTC.

The chain links TRBV28 to TRBJ1-2, with TRBD1 matching over 10 bases. Germline V gene sequence: CDR1 MDHEN, CDR2 SYDVKM. V lost 6 bases and J lost 4; bases outside the gene matches: 5. The CDR3 consists of 14 residues. CDR3 in amino acids: CASRAGTGAYGYTF. DNA for the CDR3: TGTGCCAGCAGGGCCGGGACAGGGGCCTATGGCTACACCTTC.

This clone has a single count. The chain uses TRBV2 and TRBJ2-1, with 11 nucleotides matching TRBD1. The germline V gene has CDR1 SNHLY and CDR2 FYNNEI. Trimming removed 5 bases from V and 2 bases from J; junction bases left unmatched: 2. This CDR3 region has 15 residues. The CDR3: CASSQGQGAYNEQFF. The CDR3 DNA reads TGTGCCAGCAGTCAGGGACAGGGGGCCTACAATGAGCAGTTCTTC.

The chain joins TRBV9 to TRBJ1-5; D not certain. Germline CDR1 SGDLS, CDR2 YYNGEE. Trimming took off 0 bases at V and 5 bases at J, with 9 bases between the two ends. The length of the CDR3 is 14 residues. CDR3 nucleotide sequence: TGTGCCAGCAGCGTAGATGTGGTAGATCAGCCCCAGCATTTT. Translation gives CASSVDVVDQPQHF.

The table lists this clone with a few counts. The gene calls are TRBV28 and TRBJ2-1; D gene ambiguous. The V and J ends lost 2 bases and 4 bases respectively, with 12 bases between them. The CDR3 is 15 residues long. Germline-derived CDR1 and CDR2 are MDHEN and SYDVKM. The CDR3 DNA sequence: TGTGCCAGCAGTTTACCTCCTCGTGGTTACAATGAGCAGTTCTTC. Translating gives CASSLPPRGYNEQFF.

This clone has just one count. Since no conserved phenylalanine or tryptophan closes the CDR3, a read error is the likely cause. This rearrangement joins TRBV25-1 to TRBJ2-7, with 9 bases identical to TRBD2. Germline-derived CDR1 and CDR2 are MGHDK and SYGVNS. The CDR3 loop spans 15 amino acids. V shed 4 bases, J shed 3 bases, and the junction held 7 bases outside the gene matches. CDR3 sequence reads: CASSGNSGSGYEQYS. CDR3 sequence (DNA): TGTGCCAGCAGTGGAAATAGCGGGAGCGGCTACGAGCAGTACTCC.